The entry below describes one T cell receptor beta chain. Germline CDR1 and CDR2: LGHNA and YSLEER. The V gene lost 0 bases and the J gene lost 0 bases, with 9 bases spanning the gap. The CDR3 is 16 residues long. These data come from a study of blood T cell repertoires in COVID-19. Study in general: PBMCs, B-cell-depleted T cells, or T cells provided the cDNA or gDNA that made up the material.

Repertoires were generated with immunoSEQ multiplex PCR, while TCRdb's copy carries only in-frame clones and drops some. The sample includes around 100,000 clones, around 83% of them seen just once. The material sequenced was peripheral blood. The chain links TRBV4-3 to TRBJ2-1; D not certain. The sequence came from a man between 35 and 55 years old with acute or convalescent COVID-19. This CDR3 reads CASSQEYGSSYNEQFF. CDR3 nucleotides: TGCGCCAGCAGCCAAGAATACGGTAGCTCCTACAATGAGCAGTTCTTC.